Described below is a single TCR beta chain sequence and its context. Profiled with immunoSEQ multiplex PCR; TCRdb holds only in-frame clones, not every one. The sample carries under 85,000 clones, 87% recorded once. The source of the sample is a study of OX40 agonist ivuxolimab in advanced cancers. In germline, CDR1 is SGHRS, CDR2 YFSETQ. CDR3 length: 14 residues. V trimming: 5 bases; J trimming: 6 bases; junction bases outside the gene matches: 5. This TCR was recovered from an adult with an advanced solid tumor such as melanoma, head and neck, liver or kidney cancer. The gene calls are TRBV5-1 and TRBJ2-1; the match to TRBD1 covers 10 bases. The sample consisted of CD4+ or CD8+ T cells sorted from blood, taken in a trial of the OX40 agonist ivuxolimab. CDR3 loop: CASRYGQGVNEQFF. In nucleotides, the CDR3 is TGCGCCAGCAGGTACGGACAGGGGGTCAATGAGCAGTTCTTC. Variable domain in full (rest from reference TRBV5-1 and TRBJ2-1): KAGVTQTPRYLIKTRGQQVTLSCSPISGHRSVSWYQQTPGQGLQFLFEYFSETQRNKGNFPGRFSGRQFSNSRSEMNVSTLELGDSALYLCASRYGQGVNEQFFGPGTRLTVL.